The rows below give T cell receptor beta chains drawn from one sample of a study of early T cells in non-severe SARS-CoV-2 infection. MiXCR, run by TCRdb on the 5' RACE reads, gives a single entry per CDR3 protein. The table lists fewer than 65,000 distinct CDR3 sequences, about 9.9% of them singletons, with roughly 1.2% in the top ten. What was sequenced was whole blood. Every receptor here comes from an adult who was a healthcare worker with PCR-confirmed SARS-CoV-2 infection or an uninfected control (not recorded which). The CDR3 runs from the conserved cysteine through the conserved F or W. Fields, in order: CDR3 length, D gene, V gene, J gene, clone size, CDR3 DNA, CDR3 protein. The D gene is left open where the match is weak. Clone size is shown for a subset of rows, as once, few, many or a class of expanded clone.

length: 15; D: .; V: TRBV6-2/TRBV6-3; J: TRBJ1-2; size: few; DNA: TGTGCCAGCAGTTACTCGCGCGGACCGAACTATGGCTACACCTTC; CDR3: CASSYSRGPNYGYTF
length: 15; D: TRBD1; V: TRBV5-1; J: TRBJ1-1; size: .; DNA: TGCGCCAGCAGCTTCCCGACAGGGATGAACACTGAAGCTTTCTTT; CDR3: CASSFPTGMNTEAFF
length: 15; D: TRBD1; V: TRBV7-6; J: TRBJ2-3; size: .; DNA: TGTGCCAGCAGCCACGGACAGGGATTTTCAGATACGCAGTATTTT; CDR3: CASSHGQGFSDTQYF
length: 14; D: .; V: TRBV20-1; J: TRBJ2-1; size: many; DNA: TGCAGTGCTAGAACTGGCAGCGGATACAATGAGCAGTTCTTC; CDR3: CSARTGSGYNEQFF
length: 14; D: .; V: TRBV20-1; J: TRBJ2-5; size: .; DNA: TGCAGTGCTAGAGTGGTTCAGGGCCGAGAGACCCAGTACTTC; CDR3: CSARVVQGRETQYF
length: 13; D: .; V: TRBV5-5; J: TRBJ2-3; size: few; DNA: TGTGCCAGCAGCGTAGGGACAACAGATACGCAGTATTTT; CDR3: CASSVGTTDTQYF
length: 19; D: TRBD2; V: TRBV7-3; J: TRBJ2-2; size: .; DNA: TGTGCCAGCAGCTTAAAATATACTAGCGGGGGTCCAAACACCGGGGAGCTGTTTTTT; CDR3: CASSLKYTSGGPNTGELFF
length: 14; D: .; V: TRBV20-1; J: TRBJ2-3; size: few; DNA: TGCAGTGTGCGCGGGGAGCCTCCCACAGATACGCAGTATTTT; CDR3: CSVRGEPPTDTQYF
length: 15; D: .; V: TRBV5-1; J: TRBJ2-2; size: few; DNA: TGCGCCAGCAGCCTGGCAAGGTTTGACACCGGGGAGCTGTTTTTT; CDR3: CASSLARFDTGELFF
length: 15; D: .; V: TRBV19; J: TRBJ2-2; size: .; DNA: TGTGCCAGTAGTAGCTATCGAGGGAACACCGGGGAGCTGTTTTTT; CDR3: CASSSYRGNTGELFF
length: 15; D: .; V: TRBV6-1; J: TRBJ2-3; size: .; DNA: TGTGCCAGCAGTGATTTAGGGGTCCGTACAGATACGCAGTATTTT; CDR3: CASSDLGVRTDTQYF
length: 14; D: .; V: TRBV19; J: TRBJ1-5; size: .; DNA: TGTGCCAGTACCCGGGATAGTAGCAATCAGCCCCAGCATTTT; CDR3: CASTRDSSNQPQHF
length: 17; D: .; V: TRBV9; J: TRBJ1-1; size: many; DNA: TGTGCCAGCAGCGTAGGTAGCAGGGGAAGGGAAAACACTGAAGCTTTCTTT; CDR3: CASSVGSRGRENTEAFF